Described below is a single T cell receptor (beta chain) sequence and its context. There is no known antigen for this receptor. No qualities accompany the bases; no much larger clone lies one base away. The data were taken from a study of Graves' ophthalmopathy and Graves' hyperthyroidism (dated by TCRdb to 2016 to 2019). Regarding the complete study: Hyperthyroidism was considered stable if no progression to ophthalmopathy occurred within 18 months of follow-up. The study used signatures of the TCR beta repertoire to tell Graves' ophthalmopathy apart from Graves' hyperthyroidism and to predict which patients would progress to ophthalmopathy. In total, around 140 blood samples were TCR-sequenced: under 45 ophthalmopathy, about 75 hyperthyroidism and roughly 17 hyperthyroidism-to-ophthalmopathy patients. A discovery set of 95 to 100 patients (around 40 ophthalmopathy, about 58 stable hyperthyroidism) was enrolled to explore V-J signatures distinguishing ophthalmopathy from hyperthyroidism. The independent validation cohort included approximately 19 hyperthyroidism patients plus 17 patients who later progressed from hyperthyroidism to ophthalmopathy. In five or six hyperthyroidism patients, the T-cell repertoires found in thyroid tissue were compared with those found in blood. After sampling, hyperthyroidism patients received methimazole starting at 30 mg daily, and ophthalmopathy patients received high-dose intravenous methylprednisolone. Study-level results and caveats: In validation, the model predicted ophthalmopathy progression with 55% to 71% sensitivity and roughly 72% specificity; around twelve predicted patients were CT-confirmed with GO in a median of approximately 6.5 months. No statistical method was used to set the sample size in advance, and the investigators knew which group each participant was assigned to. Ophthalmopathy was separated from stable hyperthyroidism by the 13-signature model with more than 85% sensitivity and about 81% specificity in cross-validation and with 80%/75% in the test set. Most expanded thyroid clonotypes with a frequency above 0.001 also appeared in blood, which suggests that blood repertoires may reflect the immune response in the thyroid.

V was cut back by 4 bases and J by 3 bases, leaving a gap of 22 bases between them. Measured from the cysteine to the phenylalanine, the CDR3 is 17 residues long. The retained sequence is limited to the CDR3, 51 bases, with the frame set at the first base. The germline V gene supplies CDR1 MGHRA and CDR2 YSYEKL. The hyperthyroidism patients were 18 to 65 years old and newly diagnosed, with a disease duration of less than 2 months. Patients with other autoimmune diseases, uncontrolled infections, pregnancy or lactation were excluded from the study. Diagnosis was based on clinical symptoms, serum thyroxine, TRAb, thyroid ultrasound and orbital computed tomography. Trizol reagent was used to extract the total RNA, and its quality was then checked on an Agilent 2100 Bioanalyzer. For repertoire sequencing, the TCR beta CDR3 regions were amplified from RNA transcripts. The first round was an RT-PCR using HTBI primers with the Qiagen OneStep RT-PCR kit, and this first round was followed by a second-round multiplex PCR, then size selection and purification. The libraries underwent paired-end sequencing with 100 bp reads on an Illumina HiSeq2000. The study's processing was this. SOAPnuke was used for read processing, and reads with adapters, uncalled bases, a mean Phred below 15, or no exact constant-primer or identifier match were discarded. COPE v1.2.5 was used to merge the high-quality paired reads. Clonotypes were defined as unique nucleotide sequences and were aligned to IMGT TRB V, D and J references using MiTCR v1.1. The analysis was limited to V-J combinations with a frequency above 0.0001, which together covered 99.2% of repertoires. For each V-J combination, a TCR clonal expansion and chaos score was defined as F50 clonal expansion divided by the chaos observed in the TCRdist matrix. Welch's t-statistics and random forest were used to reduce features to about a dozen V-J combinations, which were fed into a naive Bayes classifier. The similarity between thyroid and blood repertoires was quantified using the Morisita-Horn index. TCRdb reprocessing: public reads trimmed at Q25 with fastp, clones called with MiXCR, in-frame beta chains kept. CDR3 protein sequences are deduplicated, and each keeps its most common genes and DNA. These V and J calls originate from TCRdb's pipeline instead of the authors' own analysis. The sample records 500,000 to 700,000 distinct CDR3 sequences, roughly 39% of which are singletons. 3.5% to 4.5% of the sample rests with the top ten.

The TCR originated in an adult man with Graves' hyperthyroidism. The V and J segments used are TRBV4-1 and TRBJ2-7, with no confident D gene call. Sequencing was performed on peripheral blood or thyroid tissue (not recorded which). Here is the DNA: TGCGCCAGCAGCCCAGAACTCGGGCCAGGCTATGGCTACGAGCAGTACTTC. This encodes CASSPELGPGYGYEQYF.